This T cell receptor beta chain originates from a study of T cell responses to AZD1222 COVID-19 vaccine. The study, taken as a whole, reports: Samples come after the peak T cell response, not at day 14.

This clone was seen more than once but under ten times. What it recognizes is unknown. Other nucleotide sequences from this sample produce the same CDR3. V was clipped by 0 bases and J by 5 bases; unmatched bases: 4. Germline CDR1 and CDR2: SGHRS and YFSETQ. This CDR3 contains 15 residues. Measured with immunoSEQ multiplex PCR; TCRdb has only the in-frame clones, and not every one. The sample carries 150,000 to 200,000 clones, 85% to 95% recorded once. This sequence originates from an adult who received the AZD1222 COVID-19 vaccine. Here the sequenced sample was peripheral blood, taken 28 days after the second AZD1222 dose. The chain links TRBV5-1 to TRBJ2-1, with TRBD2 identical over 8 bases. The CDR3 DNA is TGCGCCAGCAGCTTGGCCTTAGCGGGACACAATGAGCAGTTCTTC. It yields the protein CASSLALAGHNEQFF.